A selection of T cell receptor beta chains follows, all from one sample in a study of blood T cell repertoires in COVID-19. The data were produced by immunoSEQ multiplex PCR, yet TCRdb's version contains in-frame clones alone and is incomplete. The table records 95,000 to 150,000 clones, 90% of them present only once. The sample was peripheral blood. These receptors all come from a woman aged 55-69 years with COVID-19, enrolled during active disease. CDR3s include the opening cysteine and the closing phenylalanine or tryptophan. D genes are given only for firm matches. Not every row has a clone size; where given, it reads once, few, many or a size class.

d_gene	v_gene	abundance	j_gene	CDR3aa
TRBD2	TRBV5-4	-	TRBJ2-5	CASSHPPSGGVGGTQYF
-	TRBV3-1/TRBV3-2	-	TRBJ2-7	CASSQGVPSYEQYF
-	TRBV2	-	TRBJ1-1	CASSVWGRTEAFF
-	TRBV19	-	TRBJ1-3	CASSPSAVGNTIYF
-	TRBV2	-	TRBJ1-3	CASSPQGSGNTIYF
-	TRBV20-1	-	TRBJ1-5	CSASGQSYSNQPQHF
-	TRBV29-1	once	TRBJ1-2	CSVEGSKITQRYGYTF
-	TRBV3-1/TRBV3-2	-	TRBJ2-7	CASSQGWAVAYEQYF
-	TRBV5-1	-	TRBJ1-2	CASSPLTPQDGYTF
-	TRBV11-2	-	TRBJ2-3	CASSPSSNPTDTQYF
TRBD2	TRBV11-3	-	TRBJ2-1	CASSLGGRGGRPYNEQFF
-	TRBV30	-	TRBJ1-1	CAWSVSEAFF
-	TRBV7-3	few	TRBJ2-5	CASSLGWRETQYF
-	TRBV2	-	TRBJ1-5	CASSPTAYSNQPQHF